This TCR beta chain derives from a study of blood T cell repertoires in COVID-19. Background on the study: The United States, Italy and Spain provided the acute and convalescent COVID-19 samples. PBMCs, B-cell-depleted T cells, or T cells provided the cDNA or gDNA that made up the material.

The germline V gene has CDR1 MDHEN and CDR2 SYDVKM. Trimming took off 6 bases at V and 11 bases at J, with 13 bases between the two ends. This CDR3 contains 11 residues. The table came from immunoSEQ multiplex PCR; TCRdb's copy has only in-frame clones and leaves some out. Altogether about 73,000 clones are present, more than 60% being singletons, with the ten largest covering 22%. The sample taken for sequencing was peripheral blood. This receptor was obtained from a man in his sixties with acute or convalescent COVID-19. The J gene is TRBJ1-1, the V gene TRBV28; D call uncertain. CDR3 DNA sequence: TGTGCCAGCAGCACAAACACCGGGGCTTTCTTT. Amino acid sequence: CASSTNTGAFF.